Listed here are 17 T cell receptor beta chains from one sample, sequenced in a study of T cells in Graves' hyperthyroidism and ophthalmopathy (dated by TCRdb to between 2018 and 2020). Library preparation was by multiplex PCR. TCRdb records Illumina HiSeq 2000 as the sequencer. The TCR beta CDR3 regions were amplified from RNA transcripts. The TCR CDR3 was subjected to a first round of RT-PCR using the HTBI primer set and the Qiagen OneStep RT-PCR kit. TCRdb handled the public reads itself, with Q25 trimming in fastp and clone calling in MiXCR, and kept productive beta chains. Identical CDR3 protein sequences are pooled into one entry, listed with their most common genes and DNA. For this sample there are around 690,000 distinct CDR3 sequences; approximately 15% appear just once. About 16% of the sample belongs to the ten largest clones. Material for sequencing was blood. Source of these receptors: a man aged 50-60 years with Graves' hyperthyroidism.

This clonotype was counted many times. The chain carries TRBV2 and TRBJ2-3; the match to TRBD1 covers 7 bases. The V gene's germline CDR1 is SNHLY and CDR2 FYNNEI. Trimming at V came to 6 bases and at J to 0 bases, leaving 6 bases not matched to a gene. The length of the CDR3 is 15 residues. The CDR3 nucleotides are TGTGCCAGCAGGGTGGACAGGAGGAGCACAGATACGCAGTATTTT. This codes for CASRVDRRSTDTQYF.

This clonotype was counted many times. The genes are TRBV2 and TRBJ2-3, with D unclear. Looked up from germline, CDR1 is SNHLY and CDR2 is FYNNEI. The CDR3 consists of 11 residues. Trimming removed 4 bases at V and 5 bases at J, with 4 bases between. CDR3 coding DNA: TGTGCCAGCAGTGTTAAAGATACGCAGTATTTT. Protein: CASSVKDTQYF.

The sample holds a few counts of this clonotype. The chain joins TRBV11-2 to TRBJ2-4; TRBD1 matches 8 bases. CDR3 length equals 20 residues. Trimming at V came to 5 bases and at J to 1 base, leaving 19 bases not matched to a gene. Germline V gene sequence: CDR1 SGHAT, CDR2 FQNNGV. Here the CDR3 reads CASSLRWMDREKSAKNIQYF. The CDR3 nucleotides are TGTGCCAGCAGCCTTAGATGGATGGACAGGGAGAAATCGGCCAAAAACATTCAGTACTTC.

The chain employs TRBV7-2 and TRBJ2-1, with D unclear. V gave up 3 bases and J gave up 9 bases, with 15 bases separating them. The CDR3 loop spans 14 amino acids. Per the germline V gene, CDR1 is SGHTA and CDR2 is FQGNSA. The CDR3 DNA reads as TGTGCCAGCAGCTTTACGGATAGGTGGAGTGAGCAGTTCTTC. Translation: CASSFTDRWSEQFF.

This clonotype was seen a few times. The junction does not match germline at one end; this may be a read error. This rearrangement joins TRBV5-4 to TRBJ2-1; D unresolved. The germline V gene encodes CDR1 SGHNT and CDR2 YYREEE (reference sequence). The CDR3 extends over 18 amino acids. In DNA, the CDR3 is TGTACCAGCCAGCAGCTTGGCCTAAGCCGGAGCTCCTACAATGAGCAGTTCTTC. The encoded protein is CTSQQLGLSRSSYNEQFF.

This clonotype was recorded at least ten times. This chain connects TRBV9 to TRBJ2-7, with D hard to call. In germline, CDR1 is SGDLS, CDR2 YYNGEE. The CDR3 length is 15 residues. Trimming left V 3 bases short and J 0 bases short, with 13 bases between. The CDR3 region has the DNA TGTGCCAGCAGCGAGGGCCCGGCGAGCTCCTACGAGCAGTACTTC. This sequence encodes CASSEGPASSYEQYF.

This clonotype appeared a few times. This chain joins TRBV7-9 and TRBJ2-3; no definite D call. CDR1 is SEHNR and CDR2 is FQNEAQ in the germline V gene (reference sequence). V was cut by 8 bases and J by 4 bases, with 4 bases left in between. The CDR3 totals 10 residues. CDR3 in DNA: TGTGCCAGCCAGTCAGATACGCAGTATTTT. Translating gives CASQSDTQYF.

This clonotype was observed at least ten times. This chain uses TRBV2 with TRBJ1-1; the D gene is possibly TRBD1 (6 bases). The CDR3 loop spans 15 amino acids. CDR1 SNHLY and CDR2 FYNNEI come from the germline V gene. The V end was cut by 3 bases, the J end by 0 bases, with 11 bases between. CDR3 DNA sequence: TGTGCCAGCAGTGATTGGACAGATATGAACACTGAAGCTTTCTTT. This sequence encodes CASSDWTDMNTEAFF.

Of note for this clonotype: Being one base from a much bigger clone, this may be a read error. The chain carries TRBV5-1 and TRBJ1-1, with 8 bases lining up with TRBD1. This CDR3 is built from 15 residues. CDR1 SGHRS and CDR2 YFSETQ come from the germline V gene. DNA of the CDR3: TGCGCCAGCAGCCCATACAGGGGGACGGACACTGAAGCTTGCTTT. As protein: CASSPYRGTDTEACF.

This clonotype was found a few times. The chain has TRBV20-1 and TRBJ1-2; 7 bases fit TRBD1. Germline V gives CDR1 DFQATT, CDR2 SNEGSKA (reference sequence). The CDR3 length is 15 residues. After removal of 6 bases from V and 4 bases from J, the junction contained 14 bases not matched to a gene. CDR3 sequence reads: CSALISTGTLYGYTF. The CDR3 DNA reads as TGCAGTGCCCTGATATCGACAGGGACACTCTATGGCTACACCTTC.

This clonotype was detected ten times or more. V gene TRBV6-1 combines with J gene TRBJ2-7, with D possibly being TRBD2 (5 bases). V was shortened by 2 bases and J by 2 bases, with 13 bases between the two germline ends. CDR3 length equals 15 residues. Germline assignment: CDR1 MNHNS and CDR2 SASEGT. Written as DNA, the CDR3 is TGTGCCAGCAGTGAATTTGTGGGTAGCGCCTACGAGCAGTACTTC. This sequence encodes CASSEFVGSAYEQYF.

In its sample, this clonotype was seen many times. The chain carries TRBV7-9 and TRBJ2-3, with 9 nucleotides matching TRBD2. Losses at the gene ends were 4 bases for V and 3 bases for J; bases not matched to a gene: 20. CDR1 is SEHNR and CDR2 is FQNEAQ in the germline V gene (reference sequence). The CDR3 has 20 amino acids. The CDR3 reads CASSSVAGAPGGGRTDTQYF. The DNA for the CDR3 is TGTGCCAGCAGCTCGGTAGCGGGAGCGCCCGGAGGGGGAAGAACAGATACGCAGTATTTT.

Only a few counts were recorded for this clonotype. The CDR3 DNA is TGTGCCAGCAGCACTGACAGAATGGCGGGACTAGAGACAGATACGCAGTATTTT. Translating gives CASSTDRMAGLETDTQYF. The genes are TRBV6-2 or TRBV6-3 and TRBJ2-3, with 8 positions matching TRBD2. V lost 6 bases to trimming and J lost 3 bases; unmatched junction nucleotides: 17. The CDR3 is 18 amino acids. The V gene's germline CDR1 is MNHEY and CDR2 SVGEGT.

At least ten counts were recorded for this clonotype. This chain connects TRBV2 to TRBJ1-5; tentative D call: TRBD1 (5 bases). CDR3 length equals 14 residues. Trimming shortened V by 7 bases and J by 4 bases, and 14 bases separated the two germline ends. Per the germline V gene, CDR1 is SNHLY and CDR2 is FYNNEI. Here the CDR3 reads CASKSDSQNQPQHF. The DNA for the CDR3 is TGTGCCAGCAAATCAGACAGCCAAAATCAGCCCCAGCATTTT.

The J gene is TRBJ1-1, the V gene TRBV13; no clear D. This CDR3 is built from 11 residues. Trimming took 1 base from V and 7 from J, leaving 4 bases between them. CDR1 is PRHDT and CDR2 is FYEKMQ in the germline V gene (reference sequence). In DNA, the CDR3 is TGTGCCAGCAGCTTAGCCAGTGAAGCTTTCTTT. Translation gives CASSLASEAFF.

The chain joins TRBV5-8 to TRBJ1-1; possible D gene TRBD1, 6 bases. V was pared by 5 bases and J by 10 bases, with 18 bases between. CDR3 length equals 13 residues. Germline V gives CDR1 SGHTS, CDR2 YDEGEE. The CDR3 region has the DNA TGTGCCAGCAGTTTTGGACAGCTAAGGATAGCTTTCTTT. It translates to CASSFGQLRIAFF.

The chain has TRBV6-1 and TRBJ2-1; 10 bases fit TRBD1. Germline loops: CDR1 MNHNS, CDR2 SASEGT. The trim removed 3 bases at V and 2 bases at J, leaving 13 bases unmatched. CDR3 length: 19 amino acids. The CDR3 loop reads CASSEPLDIDRGPYNEQFF. In nucleotides, the CDR3 is TGTGCCAGCAGTGAGCCCCTCGACATAGACAGGGGGCCCTACAATGAGCAGTTCTTC.